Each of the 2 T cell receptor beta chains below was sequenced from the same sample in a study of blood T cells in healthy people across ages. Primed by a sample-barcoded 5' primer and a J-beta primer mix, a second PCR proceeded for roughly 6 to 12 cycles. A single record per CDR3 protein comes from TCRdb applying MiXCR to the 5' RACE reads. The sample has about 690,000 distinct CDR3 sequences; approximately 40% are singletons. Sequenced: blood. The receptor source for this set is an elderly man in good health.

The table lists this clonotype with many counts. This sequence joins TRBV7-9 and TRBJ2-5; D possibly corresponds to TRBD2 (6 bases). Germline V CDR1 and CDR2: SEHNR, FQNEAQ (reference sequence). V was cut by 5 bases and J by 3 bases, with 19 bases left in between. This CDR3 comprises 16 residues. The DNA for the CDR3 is TGTGCCAGCAGCCCGGGCCTCTTCGGGGGTAAAGAGACCCAGTACTTC. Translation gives CASSPGLFGGKETQYF.

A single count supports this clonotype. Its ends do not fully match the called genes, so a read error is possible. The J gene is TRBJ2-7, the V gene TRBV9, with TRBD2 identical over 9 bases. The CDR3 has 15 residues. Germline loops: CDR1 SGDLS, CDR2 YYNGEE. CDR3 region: CANSVVAGAFNEQYF. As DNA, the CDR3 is TGTGCCAACAGCGTAGTAGCGGGAGCCTTCAATGAGCAGTACTTC.